The rows below give T cell receptor beta chains drawn from one sample of a study of neurological immune-mediated disorders. MiXCR, applied by TCRdb to the 5' RACE reads, yields one record per CDR3 protein. There are 55,000 to 70,000 distinct CDR3 sequences in the sample; over 9.5% occur only once, and 1.5% to 2% lies in the top ten. The sequencing input was PBMCs. The receptors were gathered from a man aged 55 to 70 in good health. Both conserved end residues are part of each CDR3. The D gene is left open where the match is weak. Size is stated for part of the rows, as once, few or many counts, or as a class when the clone is expanded.

>-|TRBV28|TRBJ1-4|-
TGTGCCAGCAGTCCGACAGGCCCTAATGAAAAACTGTTTTTT
CASSPTGPNEKLFF
>many|TRBV10-3|TRBJ1-2|-
TGTGCCATCAGTGAGTCGACGGGGGAAAGGGATGGCTACACCTTC
CAISESTGERDGYTF
>many|TRBV27|TRBJ1-1|TRBD1
TGTGCCAGCAGTTCCTCGGGACAGGGGAAGAACACTGAAGCTTTCTTT
CASSSSGQGKNTEAFF
>many|TRBV27|TRBJ1-1|TRBD1
TGTGCCAGCAGTCCCCGACAGGGGGCTATGAACACTGAAGCTTTCTTT
CASSPRQGAMNTEAFF
>many|TRBV6-2/TRBV6-3|TRBJ1-2|-
TGTGCCAGCAGTTACTCCCCTCCCGGGGGCTACACCTTC
CASSYSPPGGYTF
>many|TRBV7-2|TRBJ2-7|-
TGTGCCAGCAGCTTCTCTAGGTCCGAGCAGTACTTC
CASSFSRSEQYF
>many|TRBV12-3/TRBV12-4|TRBJ2-5|-
TGTGCCAGCAGCCGGACCGGTCAAGAGACCCAGTACTTC
CASSRTGQETQYF
>many|TRBV7-2|TRBJ1-4|TRBD1
TGTGCCAGCAGCTTAGGAACAGGGGGTGTTAATGAAAAACTGTTTTTT
CASSLGTGGVNEKLFF
>many|TRBV7-9|TRBJ2-7|-
TGTGCCAGCAGCCCCGTGGGGGGGGGCACGGCATCTGTGCAGTACTTC
CASSPVGGGTASVQYF
>many|TRBV9|TRBJ1-5|-
TGTGCCAGCAGCGTAGGCGGACAGAGAAATCAGCCCCAGCATTTT
CASSVGGQRNQPQHF
>many|TRBV7-9|TRBJ2-6|-
TGTGCCAGCCGCCTTCCTGGACAGTCTGGGGCCAACGTCCTGACTTTC
CASRLPGQSGANVLTF
>many|TRBV29-1|TRBJ2-6|-
TGCAGCGTTCCGGTGTCCTCTGGGGCCAACGTCCTGACTTTC
CSVPVSSGANVLTF
>many|TRBV7-2|TRBJ2-3|-
TGTGCCAGCAGCTTAGTACCAGGGGATACGCAGTATTTT
CASSLVPGDTQYF
>few|TRBV12-3/TRBV12-4|TRBJ2-5|TRBD2
TGTGCCAGCAGTTTTCGCCTAGCGGGCCAAGAGACCCAGTACTTC
CASSFRLAGQETQYF